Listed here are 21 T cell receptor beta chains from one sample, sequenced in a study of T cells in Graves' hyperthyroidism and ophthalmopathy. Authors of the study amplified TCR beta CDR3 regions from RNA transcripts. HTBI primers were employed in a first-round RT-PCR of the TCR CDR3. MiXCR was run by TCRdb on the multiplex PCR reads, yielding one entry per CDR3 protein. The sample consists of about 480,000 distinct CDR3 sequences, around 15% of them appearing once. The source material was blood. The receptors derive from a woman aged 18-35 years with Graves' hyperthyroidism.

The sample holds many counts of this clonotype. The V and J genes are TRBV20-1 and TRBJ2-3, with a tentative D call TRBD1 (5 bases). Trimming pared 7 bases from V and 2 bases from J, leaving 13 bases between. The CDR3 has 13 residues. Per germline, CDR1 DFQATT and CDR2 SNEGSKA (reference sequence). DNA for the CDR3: TGCAGTGTTTTACGACAGTCCACAGATACGCAGTATTTT. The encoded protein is CSVLRQSTDTQYF.

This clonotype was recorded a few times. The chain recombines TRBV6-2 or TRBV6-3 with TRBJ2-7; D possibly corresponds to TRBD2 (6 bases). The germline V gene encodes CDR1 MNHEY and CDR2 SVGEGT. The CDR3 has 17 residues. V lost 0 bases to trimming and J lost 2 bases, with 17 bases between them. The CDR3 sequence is CASSYSRVGGAPYEQYF. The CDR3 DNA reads TGTGCCAGCAGTTACTCGAGGGTCGGGGGTGCCCCCTACGAGCAGTACTTC.

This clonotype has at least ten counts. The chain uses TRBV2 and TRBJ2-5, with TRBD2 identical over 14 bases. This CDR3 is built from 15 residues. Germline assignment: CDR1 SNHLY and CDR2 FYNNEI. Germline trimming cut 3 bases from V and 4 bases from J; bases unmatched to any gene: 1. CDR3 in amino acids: CASSETSGRAETQYF. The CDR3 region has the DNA TGTGCCAGCAGTGAGACTAGCGGGAGGGCAGAGACCCAGTACTTC.

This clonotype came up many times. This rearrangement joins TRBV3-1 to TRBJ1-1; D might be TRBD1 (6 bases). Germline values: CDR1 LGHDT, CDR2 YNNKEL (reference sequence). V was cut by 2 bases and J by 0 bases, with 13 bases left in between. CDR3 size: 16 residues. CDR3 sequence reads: CASSQHTRGMNTEAFF. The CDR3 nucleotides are TGTGCCAGCAGCCAACACACAAGGGGGATGAACACTGAAGCTTTCTTT.

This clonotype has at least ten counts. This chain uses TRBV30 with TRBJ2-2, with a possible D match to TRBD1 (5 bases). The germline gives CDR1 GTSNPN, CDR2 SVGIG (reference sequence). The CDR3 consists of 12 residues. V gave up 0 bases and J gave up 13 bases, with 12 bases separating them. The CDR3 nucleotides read TGTGCCTGGAGTGTGGTGGCAGGGCGGCTGTTTTTT. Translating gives CAWSVVAGRLFF.

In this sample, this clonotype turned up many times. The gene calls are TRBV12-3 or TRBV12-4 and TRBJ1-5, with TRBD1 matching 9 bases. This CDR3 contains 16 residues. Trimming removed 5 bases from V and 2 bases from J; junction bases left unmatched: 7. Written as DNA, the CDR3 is TGTGCCAGCAGTCCACAGGGGGCGCGGGGCAATCAGCCCCAGCATTTT. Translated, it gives CASSPQGARGNQPQHF.

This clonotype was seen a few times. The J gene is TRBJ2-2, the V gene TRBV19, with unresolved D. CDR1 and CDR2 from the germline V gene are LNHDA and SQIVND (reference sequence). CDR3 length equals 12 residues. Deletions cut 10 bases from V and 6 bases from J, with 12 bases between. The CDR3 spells CATRVVAGELFF. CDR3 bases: TGTGCCACCCGAGTGGTGGCCGGGGAGCTGTTTTTT.

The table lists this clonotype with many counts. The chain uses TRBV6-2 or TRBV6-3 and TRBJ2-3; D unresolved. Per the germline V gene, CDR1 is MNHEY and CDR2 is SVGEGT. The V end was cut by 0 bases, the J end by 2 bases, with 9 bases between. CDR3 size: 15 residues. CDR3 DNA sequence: TGTGCCAGCAGTTACTCGTACAGCAACACAGATACGCAGTATTTT. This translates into CASSYSYSNTDTQYF.

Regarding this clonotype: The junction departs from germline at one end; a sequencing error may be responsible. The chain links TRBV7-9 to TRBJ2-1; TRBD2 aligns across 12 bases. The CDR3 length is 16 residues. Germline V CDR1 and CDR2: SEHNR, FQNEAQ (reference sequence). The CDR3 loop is CASSSLGLAGYNKQFF. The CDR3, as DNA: TGTGCCAGCAGCTCACTTGGACTAGCGGGATACAATAAGCAGTTCTTC.

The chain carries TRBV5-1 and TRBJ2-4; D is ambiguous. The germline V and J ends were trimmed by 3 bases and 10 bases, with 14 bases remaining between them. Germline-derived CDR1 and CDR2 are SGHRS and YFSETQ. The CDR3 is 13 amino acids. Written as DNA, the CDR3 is TGCGCCAGCAGCTCGATAGACGGTAGGATTCAGTACTTC. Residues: CASSSIDGRIQYF. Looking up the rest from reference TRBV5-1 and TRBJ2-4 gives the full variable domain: KAGVTQTPRYLIKTRGQQVTLSCSPISGHRSVSWYQQTPGQGLQFLFEYFSETQRNKGNFPGRFSGRQFSNSRSEMNVSTLELGDSALYLCASSSIDGRIQYFGAGTRLSVL.

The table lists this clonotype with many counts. The CDR3 coding sequence is TGTGCCAGCAAGGTAGCGGGAGTTACCTACAATGAGCAGTTCTTC. Its protein is CASKVAGVTYNEQFF. The rearrangement joins TRBV6-1 to TRBJ2-1, with TRBD2 matching 9 bases. The CDR3 is made up of 15 amino acids. The germline V gene encodes CDR1 MNHNS and CDR2 SASEGT. The junction had 6 bases not matched to a gene; V was cut back by 7 bases and J by 2 bases.

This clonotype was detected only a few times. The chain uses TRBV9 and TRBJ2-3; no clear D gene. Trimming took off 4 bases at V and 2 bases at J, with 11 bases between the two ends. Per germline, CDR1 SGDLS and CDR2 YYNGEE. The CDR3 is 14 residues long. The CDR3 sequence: CASSISITTDTQYF. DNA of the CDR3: TGTGCCAGCAGCATTAGCATAACCACAGATACGCAGTATTTT.

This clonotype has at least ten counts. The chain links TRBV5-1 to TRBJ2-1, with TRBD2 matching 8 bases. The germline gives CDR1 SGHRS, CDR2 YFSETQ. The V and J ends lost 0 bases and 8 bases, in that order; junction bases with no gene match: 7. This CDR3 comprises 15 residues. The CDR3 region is CASSLVAGSQDEQFF. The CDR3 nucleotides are TGCGCCAGCAGCTTGGTAGCGGGAAGCCAAGATGAGCAGTTCTTC.

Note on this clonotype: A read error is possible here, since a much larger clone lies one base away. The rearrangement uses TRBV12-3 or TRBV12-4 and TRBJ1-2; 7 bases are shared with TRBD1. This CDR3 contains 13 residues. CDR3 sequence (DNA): TGTGCCAGCACCCTGACAGGGAACTATAGCTACACCTTC. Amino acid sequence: CASTLTGNYSYTF.

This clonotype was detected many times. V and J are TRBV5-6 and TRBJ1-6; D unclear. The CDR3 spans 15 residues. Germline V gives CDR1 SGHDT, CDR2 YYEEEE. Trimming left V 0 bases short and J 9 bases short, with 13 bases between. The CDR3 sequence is CASSLELGSGSPLHF. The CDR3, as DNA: TGTGCCAGCAGCTTGGAGCTGGGGTCGGGTTCACCCCTCCACTTT. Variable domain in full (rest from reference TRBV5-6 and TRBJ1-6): DAGVTQSPTHLIKTRGQQVTLRCSPKSGHDTVSWYQQALGQGPQFIFQYYEEEERQRGNFPDRFSGHQFPNYSSELNVNALLLGDSALYLCASSLELGSGSPLHFGNGTRLTVT.

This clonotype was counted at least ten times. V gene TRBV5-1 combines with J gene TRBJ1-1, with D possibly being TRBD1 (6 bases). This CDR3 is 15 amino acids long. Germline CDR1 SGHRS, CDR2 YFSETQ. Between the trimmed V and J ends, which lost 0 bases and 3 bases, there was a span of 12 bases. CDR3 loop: CASSLERTGYTEAFF. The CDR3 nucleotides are TGCGCCAGCAGCTTGGAACGAACAGGGTACACTGAAGCTTTCTTT.

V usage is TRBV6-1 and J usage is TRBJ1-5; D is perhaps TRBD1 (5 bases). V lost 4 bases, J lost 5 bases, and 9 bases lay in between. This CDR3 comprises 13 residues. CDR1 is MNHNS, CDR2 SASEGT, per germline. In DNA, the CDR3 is TGTGCCAGCAGTGGGGTCAGGGATCAGCCCCAGCATTTT. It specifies CASSGVRDQPQHF.

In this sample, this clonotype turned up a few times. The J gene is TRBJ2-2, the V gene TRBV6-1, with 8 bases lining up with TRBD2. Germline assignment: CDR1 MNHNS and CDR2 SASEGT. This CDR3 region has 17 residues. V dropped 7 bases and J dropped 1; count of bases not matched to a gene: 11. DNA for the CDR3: TGTGCCAGCACCCCCCGGGCGGGAGGCTTGAACACCGGGGAGCTGTTTTTT. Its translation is CASTPRAGGLNTGELFF.

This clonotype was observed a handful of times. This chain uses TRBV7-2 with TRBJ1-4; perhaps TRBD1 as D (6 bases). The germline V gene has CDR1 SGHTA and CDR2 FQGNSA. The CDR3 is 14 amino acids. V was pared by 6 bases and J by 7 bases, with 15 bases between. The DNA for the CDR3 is TGTGCCAGCAGTGATCCGACAGGAGTTGAAAAACTGTTTTTT. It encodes CASSDPTGVEKLFF.

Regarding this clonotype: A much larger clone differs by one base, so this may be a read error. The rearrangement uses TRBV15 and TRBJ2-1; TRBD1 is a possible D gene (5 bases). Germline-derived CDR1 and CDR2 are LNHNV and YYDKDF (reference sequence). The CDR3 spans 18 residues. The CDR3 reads CATNRVFLGAWSINEQFF. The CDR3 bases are TGTGCCACCAACAGAGTTTTTCTTGGGGCCTGGAGCATAAATGAGCAGTTCTTC.

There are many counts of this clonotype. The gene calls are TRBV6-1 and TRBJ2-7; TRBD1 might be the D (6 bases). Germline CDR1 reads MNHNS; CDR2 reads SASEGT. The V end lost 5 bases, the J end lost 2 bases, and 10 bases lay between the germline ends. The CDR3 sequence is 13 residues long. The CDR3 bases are TGTGCCAGCAGTCGGACAGTAACCTACGAGCAGTACTTC. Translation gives CASSRTVTYEQYF.